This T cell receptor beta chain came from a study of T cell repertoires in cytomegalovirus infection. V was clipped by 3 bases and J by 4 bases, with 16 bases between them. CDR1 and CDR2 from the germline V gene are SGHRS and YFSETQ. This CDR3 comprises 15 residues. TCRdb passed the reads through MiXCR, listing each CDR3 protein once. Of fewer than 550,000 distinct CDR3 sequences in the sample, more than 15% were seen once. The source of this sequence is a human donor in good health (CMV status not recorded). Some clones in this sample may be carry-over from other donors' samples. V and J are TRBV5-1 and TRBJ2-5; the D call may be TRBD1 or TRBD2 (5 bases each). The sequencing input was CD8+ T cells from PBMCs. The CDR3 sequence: CASSSGTGWGETQYF. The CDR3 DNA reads TGCGCCAGCAGCTCCGGGACGGGTTGGGGAGAGACCCAGTACTTC.